This paragraph covers one TCR beta chain sequence. The CDR3 is 15 amino acids. Germline loops: CDR1 MDHEN, CDR2 SYDVKM. V gave up 6 bases and J gave up 6 bases, with 18 bases separating them. This sample was included in a study of T cell clones after liver transplantation. Overall study context: TCRbeta sequencing after a pre-transplant mixed lymphocyte reaction identified graft-donor-reactive clones, later tracked in post-transplant blood. Three of eight recipients were HCV-positive; others had non-autoimmune, non-viral indications. Subjects received no induction therapy and standard immunosuppression until randomization at 12-24 months post-transplant.

The data were produced by immunoSEQ multiplex PCR, yet TCRdb's version contains in-frame clones alone and is incomplete. Of 16,000 or so clones listed, around 89% were seen once; the top ten hold over 10%. The chain employs TRBV28 and TRBJ1-5; D is undetermined. Sample: CD8+ T cells from blood, taken around 42 months after liver transplant. The source is a human patient who received a liver transplant. Some T cells may arise from the graft donor. The CDR3 DNA sequence: TGTGCCAGCAGCCCACGGGGTACGTTGGGTCAGCCCCAGCATTTT. Protein product: CASSPRGTLGQPQHF.